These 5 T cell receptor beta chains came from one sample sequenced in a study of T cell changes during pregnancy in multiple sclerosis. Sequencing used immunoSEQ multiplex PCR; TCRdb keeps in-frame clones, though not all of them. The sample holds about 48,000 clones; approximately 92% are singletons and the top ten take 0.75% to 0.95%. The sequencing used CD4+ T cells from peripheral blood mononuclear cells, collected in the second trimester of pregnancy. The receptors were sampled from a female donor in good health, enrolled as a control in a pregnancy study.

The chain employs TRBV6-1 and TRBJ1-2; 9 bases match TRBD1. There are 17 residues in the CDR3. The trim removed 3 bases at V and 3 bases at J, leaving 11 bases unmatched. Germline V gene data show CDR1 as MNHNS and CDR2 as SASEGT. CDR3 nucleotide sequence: TGTGCCAGCAGTGACGGACAGGGGCCTCAAGGAGACTATGGCTACACCTTC. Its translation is CASSDGQGPQGDYGYTF.

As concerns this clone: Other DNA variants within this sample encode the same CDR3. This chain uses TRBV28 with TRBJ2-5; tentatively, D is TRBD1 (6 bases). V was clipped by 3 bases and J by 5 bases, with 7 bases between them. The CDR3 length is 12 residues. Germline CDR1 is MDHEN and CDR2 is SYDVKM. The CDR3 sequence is CASSLRGETQYF. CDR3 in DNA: TGTGCCAGCAGTTTGAGGGGGGAGACCCAGTACTTC.

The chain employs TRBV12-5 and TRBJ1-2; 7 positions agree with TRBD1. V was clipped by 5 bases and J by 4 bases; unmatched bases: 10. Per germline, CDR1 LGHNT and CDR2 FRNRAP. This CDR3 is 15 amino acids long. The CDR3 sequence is CASGPMTGYGYGYTF. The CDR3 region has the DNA TGTGCTAGTGGTCCGATGACAGGGTACGGCTATGGCTACACCTTC.

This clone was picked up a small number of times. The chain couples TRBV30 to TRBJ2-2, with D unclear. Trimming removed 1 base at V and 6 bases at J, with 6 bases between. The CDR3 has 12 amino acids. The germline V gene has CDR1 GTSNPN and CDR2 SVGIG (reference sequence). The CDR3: CAWSGVAGELFF. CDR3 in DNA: TGTGCCTGGAGTGGAGTGGCCGGGGAGCTGTTTTTT.

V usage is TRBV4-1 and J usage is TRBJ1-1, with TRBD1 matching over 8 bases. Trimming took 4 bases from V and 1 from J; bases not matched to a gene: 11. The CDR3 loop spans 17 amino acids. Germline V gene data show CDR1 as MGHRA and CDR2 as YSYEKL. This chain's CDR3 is CASSRGQGGFSNTEAFF. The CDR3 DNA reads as TGCGCCAGCAGCCGAGGACAGGGAGGGTTTTCGAACACTGAAGCTTTCTTT.